The entry below gives a single T cell receptor (beta chain) sequence along with its context. Recruited during active infection, patients (from Seattle) were subsequently followed longitudinally. The data originate from a study of blood T cell repertoires in COVID-19. Study in general: Whether acute or convalescent, the COVID-19 samples came from the United States, Italy and Spain. T cells, B-cell-depleted T cells, or PBMCs supplied cDNA or gDNA.

The CDR3 is 17 amino acids. Sequencing was performed with immunoSEQ multiplex PCR; in TCRdb, only in-frame clones are kept and a portion is missing. The data show roughly 62,000 clones, roughly four fifths seen once. The chain links TRBV12-2 to TRBJ2-1; the D call TRBD2 from the table was never checked on the DNA. TRBV12-2 is labeled a pseudogene. Sequenced material: peripheral blood. The TCR comes from an older man with COVID-19, enrolled during active disease. CDR3 bases: TGTGCAAGTCGCTCCGGGGGGACTCCTTGCTCCTACAATGAGCAGTTCTTC. Amino acids: CASRSGGTPCSYNEQFF.